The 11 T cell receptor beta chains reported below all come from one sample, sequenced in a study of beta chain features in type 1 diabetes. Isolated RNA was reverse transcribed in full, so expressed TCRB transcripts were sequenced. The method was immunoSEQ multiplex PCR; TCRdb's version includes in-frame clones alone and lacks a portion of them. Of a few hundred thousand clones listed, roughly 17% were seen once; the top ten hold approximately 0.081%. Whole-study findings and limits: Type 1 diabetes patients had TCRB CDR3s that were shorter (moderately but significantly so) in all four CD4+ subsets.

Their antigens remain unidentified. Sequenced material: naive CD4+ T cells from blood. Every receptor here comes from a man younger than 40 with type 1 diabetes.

CDR3 in DNA: TGTGCCAGCAGCCAAGATCTGGCAGCGAACTCCTACGAGCAGTACTTC. Translating it yields CASSQDLAANSYEQYF. This chain links TRBV14 with TRBJ2-7; no clear D gene. There are 16 residues in the CDR3. V was pared by 0 bases and J by 0 bases, with 12 bases between. Germline-derived CDR1 and CDR2 are SGHDN and FVKESK.

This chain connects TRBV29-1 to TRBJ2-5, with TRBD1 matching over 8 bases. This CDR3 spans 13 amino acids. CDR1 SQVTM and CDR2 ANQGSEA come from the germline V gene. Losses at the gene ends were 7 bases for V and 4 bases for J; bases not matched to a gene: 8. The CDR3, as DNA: TGCAGCGCTTCGACAGGGGTACGAGAGACCCAGTACTTC. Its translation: CSASTGVRETQYF.

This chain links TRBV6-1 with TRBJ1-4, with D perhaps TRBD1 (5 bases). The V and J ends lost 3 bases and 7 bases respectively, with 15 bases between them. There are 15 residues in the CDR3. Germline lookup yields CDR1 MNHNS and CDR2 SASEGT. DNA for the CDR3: TGTGCCAGCAGTGATCTGTACGGGGCCGGTGAAAAACTGTTTTTT. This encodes CASSDLYGAGEKLFF.

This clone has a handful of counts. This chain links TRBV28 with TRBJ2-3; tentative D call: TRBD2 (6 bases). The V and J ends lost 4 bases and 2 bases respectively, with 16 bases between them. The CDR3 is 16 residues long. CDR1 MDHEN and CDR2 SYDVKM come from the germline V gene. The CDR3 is CASSSPASGVTDTQYF. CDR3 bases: TGTGCCAGCAGTTCTCCAGCCTCGGGGGTCACAGATACGCAGTATTTT.

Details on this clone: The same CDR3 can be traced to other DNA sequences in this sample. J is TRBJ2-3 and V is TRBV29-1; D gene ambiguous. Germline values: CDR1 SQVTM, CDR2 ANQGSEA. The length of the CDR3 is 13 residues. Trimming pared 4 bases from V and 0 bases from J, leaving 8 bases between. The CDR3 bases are TGCAGCGTTGTAGGTCGGAGCACAGATACGCAGTATTTT. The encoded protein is CSVVGRSTDTQYF.

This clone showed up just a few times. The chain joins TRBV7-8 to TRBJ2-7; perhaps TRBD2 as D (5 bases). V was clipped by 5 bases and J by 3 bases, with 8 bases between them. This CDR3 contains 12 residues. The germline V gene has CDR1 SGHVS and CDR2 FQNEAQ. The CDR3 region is CASSSSDYEQYF. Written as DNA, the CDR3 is TGTGCCAGCAGCAGTAGCGACTACGAGCAGTACTTC.

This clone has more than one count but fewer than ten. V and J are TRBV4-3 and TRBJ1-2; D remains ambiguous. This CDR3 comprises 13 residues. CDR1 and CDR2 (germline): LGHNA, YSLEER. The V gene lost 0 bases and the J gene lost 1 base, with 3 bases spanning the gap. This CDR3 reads CASSQDRNYGYTF. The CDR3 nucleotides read TGCGCCAGCAGCCAAGATCGTAACTATGGCTACACCTTC.

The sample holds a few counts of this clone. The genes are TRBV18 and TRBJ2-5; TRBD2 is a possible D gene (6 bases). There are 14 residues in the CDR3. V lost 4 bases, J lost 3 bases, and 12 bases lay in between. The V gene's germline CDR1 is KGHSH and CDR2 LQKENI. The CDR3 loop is CASSRTWGEETQYF. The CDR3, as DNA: TGTGCCAGCTCACGGACTTGGGGGGAAGAGACCCAGTACTTC. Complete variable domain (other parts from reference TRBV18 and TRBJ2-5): NAGVMQNPRHLVRRRGQEARLRCSPMKGHSHVYWYRQLPEEGLKFMVYLQKENIIDESGMPKERFSAEFPKEGPSILRIQQVVRGDSAAYFCASSRTWGEETQYFGPGTRLLVL.

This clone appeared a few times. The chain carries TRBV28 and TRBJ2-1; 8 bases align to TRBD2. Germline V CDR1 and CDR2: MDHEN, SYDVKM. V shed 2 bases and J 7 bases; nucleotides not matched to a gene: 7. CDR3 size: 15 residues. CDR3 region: CASSLGGLEINEQFF. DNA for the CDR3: TGTGCCAGCAGTTTAGGGGGACTAGAAATAAATGAGCAGTTCTTC.

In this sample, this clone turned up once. This CDR3 is CATSGRRQDRARVTDTQYF. DNA for the CDR3: TGTGCCACCAGCGGACGCCGACAAGATAGAGCCCGGGTCACAGATACGCAGTATTTT. This chain links TRBV15 with TRBJ2-3; D unresolved. The germline V gene has CDR1 LNHNV and CDR2 YYDKDF (reference sequence). Trimming removed 5 bases at V and 2 bases at J, with 26 bases between. This CDR3 is 19 amino acids long.

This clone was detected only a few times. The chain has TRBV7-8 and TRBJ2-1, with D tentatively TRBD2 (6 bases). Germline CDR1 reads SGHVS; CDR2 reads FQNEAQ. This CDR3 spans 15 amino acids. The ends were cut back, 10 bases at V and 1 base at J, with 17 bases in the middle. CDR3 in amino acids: CATSFRERSYNEQFF. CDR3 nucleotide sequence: TGTGCCACCTCTTTCCGGGAGCGGTCCTACAATGAGCAGTTCTTC. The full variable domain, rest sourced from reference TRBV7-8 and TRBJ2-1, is GAGVSQSPRYKVAKRGQDVALRCDPISGHVSLFWYQQALGQGPEFLTYFQNEAQLDKSGLPSDRFFAERPEGSVSTLKIQRTQQEDSAVYLCATSFRERSYNEQFFGPGTRLTVL.